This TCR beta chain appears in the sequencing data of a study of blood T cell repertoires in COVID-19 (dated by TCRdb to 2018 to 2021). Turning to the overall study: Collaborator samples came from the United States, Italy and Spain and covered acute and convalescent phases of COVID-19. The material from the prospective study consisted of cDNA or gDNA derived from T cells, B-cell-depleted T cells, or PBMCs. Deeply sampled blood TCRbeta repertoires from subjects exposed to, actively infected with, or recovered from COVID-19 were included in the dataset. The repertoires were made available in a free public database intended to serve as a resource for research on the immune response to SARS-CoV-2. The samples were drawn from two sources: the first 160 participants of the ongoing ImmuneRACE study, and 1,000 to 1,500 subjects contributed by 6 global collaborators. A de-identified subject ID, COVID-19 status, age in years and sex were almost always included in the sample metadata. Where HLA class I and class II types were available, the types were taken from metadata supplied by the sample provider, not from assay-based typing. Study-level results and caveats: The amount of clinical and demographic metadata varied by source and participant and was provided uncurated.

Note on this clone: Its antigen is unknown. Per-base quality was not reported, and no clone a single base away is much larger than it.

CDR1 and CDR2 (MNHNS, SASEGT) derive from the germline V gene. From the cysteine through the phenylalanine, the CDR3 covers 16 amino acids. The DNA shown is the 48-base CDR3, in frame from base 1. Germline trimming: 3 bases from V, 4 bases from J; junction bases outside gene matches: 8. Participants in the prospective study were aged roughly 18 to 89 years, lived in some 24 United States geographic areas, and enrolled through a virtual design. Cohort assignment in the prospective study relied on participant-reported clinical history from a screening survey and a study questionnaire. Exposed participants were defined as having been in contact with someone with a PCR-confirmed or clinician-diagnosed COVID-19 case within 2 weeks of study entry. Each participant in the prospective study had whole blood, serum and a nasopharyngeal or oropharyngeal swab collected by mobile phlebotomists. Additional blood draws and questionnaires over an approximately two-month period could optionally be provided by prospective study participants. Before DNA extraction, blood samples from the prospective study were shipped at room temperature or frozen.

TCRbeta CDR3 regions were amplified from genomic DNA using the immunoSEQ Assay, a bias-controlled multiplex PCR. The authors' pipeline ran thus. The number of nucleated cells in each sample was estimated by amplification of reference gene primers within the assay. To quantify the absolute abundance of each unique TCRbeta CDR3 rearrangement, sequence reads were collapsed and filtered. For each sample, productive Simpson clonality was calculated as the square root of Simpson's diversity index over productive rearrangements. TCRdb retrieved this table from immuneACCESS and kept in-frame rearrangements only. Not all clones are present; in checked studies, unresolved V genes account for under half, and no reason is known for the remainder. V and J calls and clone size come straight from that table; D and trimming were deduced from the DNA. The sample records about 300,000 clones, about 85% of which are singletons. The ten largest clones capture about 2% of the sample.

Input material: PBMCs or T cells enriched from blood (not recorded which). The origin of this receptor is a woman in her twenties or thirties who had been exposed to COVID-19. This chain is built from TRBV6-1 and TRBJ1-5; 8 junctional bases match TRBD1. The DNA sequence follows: TGTGCCAGCAGTGACCCGACAGGGGATAGGAATCAGCCCCAGCATTTT. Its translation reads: CASSDPTGDRNQPQHF.